This T cell receptor beta chain was identified during a study of cytomegalovirus exposure and HLA in healthy donors. Broader study findings: Reported results showed that the classifier diagnosed cytomegalovirus status with high specificity and sensitivity.

This clone has only a few counts. Its antigen is not identified. J gave up 3 bases and V 4 bases, and 6 bases lay outside the gene matches. Germline V CDR1 and CDR2: LGHNA, YSLEER. This CDR3 has 15 residues. 13 Jbeta primers and 60 Vbeta primers were used for the PCR. The table came from immunoSEQ multiplex PCR; TCRdb's copy has only in-frame clones and leaves some out. Counted here are some 100,000 clones, roughly four fifths occurring once; the ten biggest clones make up 13% to 15%. This receptor was obtained from a male donor in good health and CMV-seropositive. Source material: PBMCs. The V call is TRBV4-3, the J call TRBJ1-5; 7 nucleotides line up with TRBD1. The CDR3 reads CASSRTTGDNQPQHF. CDR3 DNA sequence: TGCGCCAGCAGCCGGACAACAGGGGACAATCAGCCCCAGCATTTT.